The clone carrying this TCR beta chain was detected a few times. The data belong to a study of OX40 agonist ivuxolimab in advanced cancers. The CDR3 contains 15 residues. The V gene lost 4 bases and the J gene lost 12 bases, with 24 bases spanning the gap. CDR1 and CDR2 (germline): MNHEY, SVGAGI. The protocol was immunoSEQ multiplex PCR, while the TCRdb copy is restricted to in-frame clones and leaves out a portion. The sample has approximately 78,000 clones; 88% are singletons. The clonotype comes from an adult with an advanced solid tumor such as melanoma, head and neck, liver or kidney cancer. The sequencing used CD4+ or CD8+ T cells sorted from blood, collected in a trial of the OX40 agonist ivuxolimab. The chain joins TRBV6-5 to TRBJ1-2; possible D gene TRBD1, 5 bases. CDR3 region: CASSSLTDRRVIHTF. CDR3 sequence (DNA): TGTGCCAGCAGTTCCTTAACCGACAGACGTGTGATCCACACCTTC.